These 28 T cell receptor beta chains share one sample of origin, sequenced in a study of shared clonotypes between healthy human individuals. TCRdb's copy holds only in-frame clones and misses some; the assay was immunoSEQ multiplex PCR. This sample has approximately 2.3 million clones, with approximately 95% found just once. The sequencing input was naive CD4+ T cells from PBMCs. The subset was: CD45RA+ positively selected. These receptors all come from a man aged 18 to 29 in good health. Some clones in this sample may be carry-over from other donors' samples.

The genes are TRBV7-8 and TRBJ1-1; D ambiguous. The germline V and J ends were trimmed by 2 bases and 4 bases, with 5 bases remaining between them. Germline V gives CDR1 SGHVS, CDR2 FQNEAQ. The CDR3 has 12 amino acids. The CDR3 DNA reads as TGTGCCAGCAGCTTACATAGCACTGAAGCTTTCTTT. This sequence encodes CASSLHSTEAFF.

DNA of the CDR3: TGCAGCGTTGCCGGGAGCCCCCAAGAGACCCAGTACTTC. Translating it yields CSVAGSPQETQYF. The V call is TRBV29-1, the J call TRBJ2-5; D is possibly TRBD2 (6 bases). The CDR3 runs 13 residues. Between the trimmed V and J ends, which lost 4 bases and 1 base, there was a span of 10 bases. From germline, CDR1 is SQVTM and CDR2 ANQGSEA. Combining the CDR3 with reference TRBV29-1 and TRBJ2-5 gives the whole variable domain SAVISQKPSRDICQRGTSLTIQCQVDSQVTMMFWYRQQPGQSLTLIATANQGSEATYESGFVIDKFPISRPNLTFSTLTVSNMSPEDSSIYLCSVAGSPQETQYFGPGTRLLVL.

The CDR3 reads CATLSSLLGGEKLFF. The CDR3 nucleotides read TGTGCCACCCTGTCAAGTCTATTAGGAGGTGAAAAACTGTTTTTT. This chain links TRBV28 with TRBJ1-4, with D unresolved. Trimming cost V 10 bases and J 7 bases, with 22 bases left between them. The germline V gene encodes CDR1 MDHEN and CDR2 SYDVKM. This CDR3 is 15 amino acids long.

This clone has only a few counts. The chain employs TRBV28 and TRBJ1-5; maybe TRBD1 (6 bases). V lost 10 bases to trimming and J lost 0 bases, with 19 bases between them. This CDR3 is built from 16 residues. Germline assignment: CDR1 MDHEN and CDR2 SYDVKM. The CDR3 region is CATLTRGGYSNQPQHF. For the CDR3, the DNA is TGTGCCACCCTGACTAGGGGGGGATATAGCAATCAGCCCCAGCATTTT.

This chain links TRBV5-1 with TRBJ2-2; 11 bases are shared with TRBD1. CDR1 and CDR2 (germline): SGHRS, YFSETQ. The CDR3 loop spans 18 amino acids. V lost 2 bases and J lost 5; bases outside the gene matches: 11. The CDR3 protein is CASSFMATGTGGTGELFF. CDR3 sequence (DNA): TGCGCCAGCAGCTTCATGGCTACCGGGACAGGGGGGACCGGGGAGCTGTTTTTT. Together with reference TRBV5-1 and TRBJ2-2, the CDR3 gives the full variable domain: KAGVTQTPRYLIKTRGQQVTLSCSPISGHRSVSWYQQTPGQGLQFLFEYFSETQRNKGNFPGRFSGRQFSNSRSEMNVSTLELGDSALYLCASSFMATGTGGTGELFFGEGSRLTVL.

The chain has TRBV9 and TRBJ2-3; TRBD1 matches 8 bases. CDR3 length equals 15 residues. Germline V lookup: CDR1 SGDLS, CDR2 YYNGEE. Trimming took 4 bases from V and 2 from J; bases not matched to a gene: 6. CDR3 loop: CASSTRTGYTDTQYF. In DNA, the CDR3 is TGTGCCAGCAGCACCCGGACAGGGTACACAGATACGCAGTATTTT. The full variable domain, with the rest looked up from reference TRBV9 and TRBJ2-3, is DSGVTQTPKHLITATGQRVTLRCSPRSGDLSVYWYQQSLDQGLQFLIQYYNGEERAKGNILERFSAQQFPDLHSELNLSSLELGDSALYFCASSTRTGYTDTQYFGPGTRLTVL.

For this clone: The identical CDR3 is also encoded by other nucleotide sequences in the sample. This chain joins TRBV6-1 and TRBJ2-7; 8 nucleotides match TRBD1. This CDR3 is built from 14 residues. Germline-derived CDR1 and CDR2 are MNHNS and SASEGT. The junction had 2 bases not matched to a gene; V was cut back by 2 bases and J by 2 bases. In DNA form, the CDR3 reads TGTGCCAGCAGTGAACAGGGGGCCACCTACGAGCAGTACTTC. Translated, it gives CASSEQGATYEQYF.

This clone showed up just once. V usage is TRBV7-2 and J usage is TRBJ2-1; D may be TRBD1 or TRBD2 (6 bases each). V was shortened by 5 bases and J by 1 base, with 12 bases between the two germline ends. This CDR3 comprises 15 residues. Germline-derived CDR1 and CDR2 are SGHTA and FQGNSA. CDR3 DNA sequence: TGTGCCAGCAGCCCGACTAGGGGGTCCTACAATGAGCAGTTCTTC. This gives the protein CASSPTRGSYNEQFF.

The CDR3 sequence: CASGSTSGSGNEQFF. The CDR3 coding sequence is TGTGCTAGTGGCTCGACTAGCGGGAGTGGCAATGAGCAGTTCTTC. This chain joins TRBV12-5 and TRBJ2-1; 12 nucleotides match TRBD2. Trimming cost V 6 bases and J 6 bases; bases outside gene matches: 6. Looked up from germline, CDR1 is LGHNT and CDR2 is FRNRAP. The CDR3 is 15 amino acids. Variable domain in full (rest from reference TRBV12-5 and TRBJ2-1): DARVTQTPRHKVTEMGQEVTMRCQPILGHNTVFWYRQTMMQGLELLAYFRNRAPLDDSGMPKDRFSAEMPDATLATLKIQPSEPRDSAVYFCASGSTSGSGNEQFFGPGTRLTVL.

The chain combines TRBV11-2 with TRBJ1-1; a weak D match, TRBD1 (5 bases). V was shortened by 5 bases and J by 6 bases, with 13 bases between the two germline ends. Germline loops: CDR1 SGHAT, CDR2 FQNNGV. This CDR3 contains 13 residues. This chain's CDR3 is CASSNQGRAEAFF. The CDR3, as DNA: TGTGCCAGCAGCAACCAGGGTAGAGCTGAAGCTTTCTTT.

A remark on this clone: Other DNA sequences from this sample encode an identical CDR3 as well. V gene TRBV28 combines with J gene TRBJ2-1, with D hard to call. Germline V CDR1 and CDR2: MDHEN, SYDVKM. Trimming left V 6 bases short and J 0 bases short, with 6 bases between. This CDR3 is built from 13 residues. The CDR3 DNA sequence: TGTGCCAGCAGGGGTAGCTCCTACAATGAGCAGTTCTTC. This sequence encodes CASRGSSYNEQFF.

This clone was picked up a small number of times. In nucleotides, the CDR3 is TGCAGCGTTGTGACGGACAGTAGTCGGCCCCAGCATTTT. It encodes CSVVTDSSRPQHF. V gene TRBV29-1 combines with J gene TRBJ1-5; D is possibly TRBD1 (6 bases). The germline V gene encodes CDR1 SQVTM and CDR2 ANQGSEA. The V end was cut by 4 bases, the J end by 9 bases, with 16 bases between. The CDR3 is 13 residues long.

This CDR3 is CASHTVKETQYF. The DNA for the CDR3 is TGCGCCAGCCATACGGTGAAAGAGACCCAGTACTTC. This chain uses TRBV5-1 with TRBJ2-5; D not resolved. CDR1 is SGHRS, CDR2 YFSETQ, per germline. The ends were cut back, 7 bases at V and 3 bases at J, with 10 bases in the middle. The CDR3 length is 12 residues.

The V and J genes are TRBV28 and TRBJ2-7, with a weak D call TRBD2 (6 bases). Germline loops: CDR1 MDHEN, CDR2 SYDVKM. This CDR3 comprises 13 residues. The CDR3 is CALSRGMTYEQYF. Written as DNA, the CDR3 is TGTGCTCTAAGCCGGGGGATGACCTACGAGCAGTACTTC.

DNA for the CDR3: TGCGCCAGCAGGAGGGGACTAGCGGGTTCCACCTACGAGCAGTACTTC. Translation gives CASRRGLAGSTYEQYF. The chain carries TRBV5-1 and TRBJ2-7, with 12 bases aligning to TRBD2. V trimming: 5 bases; J trimming: 2 bases; junction bases outside the gene matches: 8. Per germline, CDR1 SGHRS and CDR2 YFSETQ. The CDR3 has 16 residues.

The chain recombines TRBV6-1 with TRBJ2-5, with TRBD1 matching over 7 bases. V gave up 4 bases and J gave up 4 bases; unmatched junction bases: 9. The germline gives CDR1 MNHNS, CDR2 SASEGT. The CDR3 is 15 amino acids. The CDR3 region is CASSVESYRGETQYF. The CDR3 nucleotides read TGTGCCAGCAGTGTAGAATCCTACAGGGGAGAGACCCAGTACTTC.

The rearrangement uses TRBV28 and TRBJ1-3, with TRBD1 as a possible D gene (5 bases). The V and J ends lost 3 bases and 2 bases respectively, with 11 bases between them. The length of the CDR3 is 15 residues. The germline gives CDR1 MDHEN, CDR2 SYDVKM. CDR3 loop: CASSFGTSTGNTIYF. Here the CDR3 DNA reads TGTGCCAGCAGTTTTGGGACCAGCACTGGAAACACCATATATTTT.

The J gene is TRBJ1-1, the V gene TRBV18; D might be TRBD1 (6 bases). V dropped 4 bases and J dropped 1 base, with 13 bases sitting between them. CDR1 KGHSH and CDR2 LQKENI come from the germline V gene. There are 15 residues in the CDR3. Here the CDR3 reads CASSLGVGGNTEAFF. The CDR3 nucleotides read TGTGCCAGCTCACTGGGCGTAGGGGGGAACACTGAAGCTTTCTTT.

This chain connects TRBV6-1 to TRBJ1-4; 9 positions match TRBD1. Per germline, CDR1 MNHNS and CDR2 SASEGT. V dropped 4 bases and J dropped 7; count of bases not matched to a gene: 4. The CDR3 covers 14 residues. In nucleotides, the CDR3 is TGTGCCAGCAGTGCCGGACAGGGGCGTGAAAAACTGTTTTTT. Translated: CASSAGQGREKLFF.

The chain carries TRBV2 and TRBJ2-3; TRBD2 matches at 7 bases. This CDR3 is 14 amino acids long. V lost 6 bases, J lost 0 bases, and 3 bases stayed unmatched. Germline lookup yields CDR1 SNHLY and CDR2 FYNNEI. In nucleotides, the CDR3 is TGTGCCAGCAGGCTTAGCGGGAGCACAGATACGCAGTATTTT. This gives the protein CASRLSGSTDTQYF.

The chain combines TRBV5-1 with TRBJ1-1; 9 bases fit TRBD1. The CDR3 has 13 amino acids. Germline-derived CDR1 and CDR2 are SGHRS and YFSETQ. With 6 bases clipped from V and 5 bases from J, the junction kept 5 bases outside the gene matches. CDR3 nucleotides: TGCGCCAGCAAGACAGGGGGAGGGACTGAAGCTTTCTTT. It is translated as CASKTGGGTEAFF.

The rearrangement joins TRBV5-4 to TRBJ2-1; TRBD2 matches 8 bases. The CDR3 is 15 residues long. Germline assignment: CDR1 SGHNT and CDR2 YYREEE (reference sequence). Trimming at V came to 4 bases and at J to 1 base, leaving 4 bases not matched to a gene. CDR3: CASSPGLESYNEQFF. Written as DNA, the CDR3 is TGTGCCAGCAGCCCGGGACTAGAATCCTACAATGAGCAGTTCTTC.

This sequence joins TRBV6-6 and TRBJ2-3; D is ambiguous. Germline CDR1 reads MNHNY; CDR2 reads SVGAGI (reference sequence). The ends were cut back, 1 base at V and 2 bases at J, with 7 bases in the middle. This CDR3 spans 14 amino acids. The CDR3, as DNA: TGTGCCAGCAGTTACTTGGGCAACACAGATACGCAGTATTTT. Its protein is CASSYLGNTDTQYF.

V and J are TRBV5-6 and TRBJ2-3, with D uncertain. V was trimmed by 4 bases and J by 6 bases, leaving 12 bases between them. Germline CDR1 is SGHDT and CDR2 is YYEEEE. There are 13 residues in the CDR3. In DNA, the CDR3 is TGTGCCAGCAGCACTTATTGGGCGGATACGCAGTATTTT. This codes for CASSTYWADTQYF.

The rearrangement joins TRBV7-2 to TRBJ2-5; no reliable D call. There are 12 residues in the CDR3. V lost 5 bases and J lost 5, with 9 bases in between. Germline values: CDR1 SGHTA, CDR2 FQGNSA. The CDR3, as DNA: TGTGCCAGCAGCCGAGAGGTGGAGACCCAGTACTTC. Protein: CASSREVETQYF.

The chain has TRBV20-1 and TRBJ1-2, with TRBD1 identical over 8 bases. V shed 7 bases and J 13 bases; nucleotides not matched to a gene: 11. The CDR3 covers 11 residues. Germline CDR1 reads DFQATT; CDR2 reads SNEGSKA (reference sequence). The CDR3 is CSESQGARITF. CDR3 nucleotides: TGCAGTGAGTCTCAGGGGGCGAGGATCACCTTC.

This clone was recorded once. The chain joins TRBV11-2 to TRBJ2-1, with D hard to call. The CDR3 extends over 15 amino acids. The ends were cut back, 1 base at V and 1 base at J, with 8 bases in the middle. The germline V gene encodes CDR1 SGHAT and CDR2 FQNNGV. CDR3 DNA sequence: TGTGCCAGCAGCTTAGGTGACACGTCCTACAATGAGCAGTTCTTC. Protein: CASSLGDTSYNEQFF.

The chain recombines TRBV5-1 with TRBJ2-1; TRBD1 agrees at 8 bases. This CDR3 comprises 16 residues. In germline, CDR1 is SGHRS, CDR2 YFSETQ. V shed 4 bases, J shed 0 bases, and the junction held 6 bases outside the gene matches. CDR3 amino acids: CASSPRTGSSYNEQFF. The CDR3, as DNA: TGCGCCAGCAGCCCGAGGACAGGGAGCTCCTACAATGAGCAGTTCTTC.